This T cell receptor (beta chain) comes out of a study of cytomegalovirus exposure and HLA in healthy donors. Whole-study results and caveats: Of the V segments, some could not be distinguished, including TRBV6-2 and TRBV6-3, and were excluded.

Concerning this clone itself: Its antigen is unidentified.

With 60 Vbeta and 13 Jbeta primers, the PCR was carried out. Using immunoSEQ multiplex PCR, the repertoire was profiled, and TCRdb retains in-frame clones only, with some absent. The profile shows some 150,000 clones, roughly 87% of them singletons. This CDR3 region has 13 residues. CDR1 is SQVTM and CDR2 is ANQGSEA in the germline V gene. The receptor was derived from a woman in her thirties in good health and CMV-seronegative. The sequenced sample was PBMCs. V and J are TRBV29-1 and TRBJ2-5; a possible D gene is TRBD1 (6 bases). The DNA end lines up better with TRBJ2-7; the J call may be wrong. CDR3 coding DNA: TGCAGCGTTGAAGGTCAGGGGAGCCACGAGCAGTACTTC. This codes for CSVEGQGSHEQYF.